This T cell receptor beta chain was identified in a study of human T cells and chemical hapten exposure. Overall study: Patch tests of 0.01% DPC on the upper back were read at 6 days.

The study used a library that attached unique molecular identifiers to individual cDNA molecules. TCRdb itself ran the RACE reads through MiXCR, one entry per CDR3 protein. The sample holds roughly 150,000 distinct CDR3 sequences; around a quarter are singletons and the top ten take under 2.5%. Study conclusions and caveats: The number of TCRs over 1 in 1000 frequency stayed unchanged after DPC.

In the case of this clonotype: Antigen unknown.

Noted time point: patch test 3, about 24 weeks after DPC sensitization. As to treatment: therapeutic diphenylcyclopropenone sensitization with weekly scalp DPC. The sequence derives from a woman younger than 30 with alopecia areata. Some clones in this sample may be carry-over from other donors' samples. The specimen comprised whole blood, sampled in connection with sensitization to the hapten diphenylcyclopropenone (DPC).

In DNA, the CDR3 is TGCAGCGGGACCGGGGTTTCATACTACAATGAGCAGTTCTTC. It is translated as CSGTGVSYYNEQFF. This chain uses TRBV29-1 with TRBJ2-1, with D possibly being TRBD2 (5 bases). V lost 7 bases and J lost 3, with 16 bases in between. This CDR3 has 14 residues. Germline V lookup: CDR1 SQVTM, CDR2 ANQGSEA.